Each of the 21 T cell receptor beta chains below was sequenced from the same sample in a study of blood T cell repertoires in COVID-19. Data came from immunoSEQ multiplex PCR; TCRdb stores just in-frame clones and leaves some out. The table lists 210,000 or so clones, around nine tenths of them singletons. The sequenced sample was peripheral blood. The receptor set was obtained from a woman aged 35 to 49 with acute or convalescent COVID-19.

J is TRBJ2-2 and V is TRBV24-1; TRBD1 matches at 9 bases. After removal of 6 bases from V and 4 bases from J, the junction contained 2 bases not matched to a gene. Germline V gene sequence: CDR1 KGHDR, CDR2 SFDVKD. This CDR3 has 14 amino acids. Here the CDR3 DNA reads TGTGCCACCAGTCAGACAGGGGGCACCGGGGAGCTGTTTTTT. Residues: CATSQTGGTGELFF.

This chain uses TRBV4-2 with TRBJ1-5, with D possibly being TRBD1 (6 bases). Germline CDR1 is LGHNA and CDR2 is YNFKEQ. This CDR3 contains 15 residues. Deletions cut 0 bases from V and 6 bases from J, with 12 bases between. The CDR3 reads CASSQELQGIQPQHF. CDR3 sequence (DNA): TGTGCCAGCAGCCAAGAATTACAGGGAATTCAGCCCCAGCATTTT.

The chain employs TRBV6-5 and TRBJ2-1; TRBD2 agrees at 7 bases. V lost 3 bases, J lost 0 bases, and 2 bases stayed unmatched. The length of the CDR3 is 15 residues. Per the germline V gene, CDR1 is MNHEY and CDR2 is SVGAGI. The CDR3, as DNA: TGTGCCAGCAGTTATGGGGGGGGCTCCTACAATGAGCAGTTCTTC. Its translation: CASSYGGGSYNEQFF.

The rearrangement joins TRBV6-2 or TRBV6-3 to TRBJ1-5; 8 bases agree with TRBD1. The CDR3 covers 15 residues. The V segment lost 5 bases and the J segment 7 bases; nucleotides outside the gene matches: 10. Germline CDR1 is MNHEY and CDR2 is SVGEGT. In DNA, the CDR3 is TGTGCCAGCAGTCCGACAGGGGCCCCAGGACAGCCCCAGCATTTT. Its translation: CASSPTGAPGQPQHF.

The chain uses TRBV30 and TRBJ1-3; tentative D call: TRBD1 (5 bases). The CDR3 length is 13 residues. From germline, CDR1 is GTSNPN and CDR2 SVGIG (reference sequence). V dropped 8 bases and J dropped 1 base, with 12 bases sitting between them. For the CDR3, the DNA is TGTGCCGGAACCCAGGGATCTGGAAACACCATATATTTT. Its translation: CAGTQGSGNTIYF. Drawing the rest from reference TRBV30 and TRBJ1-3, the complete variable domain is SQTIHQWPATLVQPVGSPLSLECTVEGTSNPNLYWYRQAAGRGLQLLFYSVGIGQISSEVPQNLSASRPQDRQFILSSKKLLLSDSGFYLCAGTQGSGNTIYFGEGSWLTVV.

The chain employs TRBV30 and TRBJ2-5; 8 nucleotides match TRBD1. V shed 6 bases and J 2 bases; nucleotides not matched to a gene: 11. CDR3 length: 15 residues. Germline V lookup: CDR1 GTSNPN, CDR2 SVGIG (reference sequence). The CDR3 DNA reads TGTGCCTGTTCCCCGACAGGGGTGAGGCAAGAGACCCAGTACTTC. Its translation is CACSPTGVRQETQYF. The whole variable domain, filled in from reference TRBV30 and TRBJ2-5, reads SQTIHQWPATLVQPVGSPLSLECTVEGTSNPNLYWYRQAAGRGLQLLFYSVGIGQISSEVPQNLSASRPQDRQFILSSKKLLLSDSGFYLCACSPTGVRQETQYFGPGTRLLVL.

The chain employs TRBV9 and TRBJ2-1; TRBD2 matches 10 bases. Germline V gene data show CDR1 as SGDLS and CDR2 as YYNGEE. This CDR3 region has 16 residues. The J segment lost 1 base and the V segment lost 5 bases, leaving 6 bases of the junction unmatched. This CDR3 reads CASSESGGASYNEQFF. The CDR3 bases are TGTGCCAGCAGTGAAAGCGGGGGGGCGTCCTACAATGAGCAGTTCTTC.

The CDR3 region is CASSQGTNKNIQYF. CDR3 sequence (DNA): TGTGCCAGCAGCCAAGGGACTAACAAAAACATTCAGTACTTC. J is TRBJ2-4 and V is TRBV3-1 (or the pseudogene TRBV3-2); D is perhaps TRBD2 (6 bases). CDR1 and CDR2 (germline): LGHDT, YNNKEL (reference sequence). V was pared by 1 base and J by 3 bases, with 7 bases between. The CDR3 has 14 amino acids.

The J gene is TRBJ1-6, the V gene TRBV6-6; TRBD1 matches at 8 bases. Trimming cost V 7 bases and J 7 bases; bases outside gene matches: 15. This CDR3 contains 17 residues. The germline V gene has CDR1 MNHNY and CDR2 SVGAGI (reference sequence). The CDR3 here is CASNQSGTGARNSPLHF. The CDR3 region has the DNA TGTGCCAGCAATCAATCCGGGACAGGCGCGAGGAATTCACCCCTCCACTTT.

In DNA form, the CDR3 reads TGCGCCAGCAGCCAAGATGCGACAGGGGGTTATCAGCCCCAGCATTTT. Translated: CASSQDATGGYQPQHF. V is TRBV4-1 and J is TRBJ1-5; 9 nucleotides align to TRBD1. The CDR3 contains 16 residues. The germline V gene encodes CDR1 MGHRA and CDR2 YSYEKL. V gave up 0 bases and J gave up 5 bases; unmatched junction bases: 5.

This chain uses TRBV25-1 with TRBJ1-3; D is perhaps TRBD1 (5 bases). The CDR3 has 18 residues. In germline, CDR1 is MGHDK, CDR2 SYGVNS. Deletions cut 4 bases from V and 2 bases from J, with 21 bases between. The CDR3 reads CASSGYNRRLGPGNTIYF. The DNA of the CDR3 is TGTGCCAGCAGTGGATATAACCGTAGACTGGGGCCTGGAAACACCATATATTTT.

This chain joins TRBV27 and TRBJ2-3; D is ambiguous. Per germline, CDR1 MNHEY and CDR2 SMNVEV (reference sequence). The CDR3 runs to 13 residues. The V end lost 5 bases, the J end lost 2 bases, and 8 bases lay between the germline ends. The CDR3 sequence: CASSLTVTDTQYF. The CDR3 coding sequence is TGTGCCAGCAGTCTGACTGTCACAGATACGCAGTATTTT.

The rearrangement uses TRBV4-1 and TRBJ1-1; tentative D call: TRBD1 (5 bases). Germline loops: CDR1 MGHRA, CDR2 YSYEKL. V was clipped by 1 base and J by 1 base, with 13 bases between them. This CDR3 spans 16 amino acids. For the CDR3, the DNA is TGCGCCAGCAGCCAAGGTCCGGGTAGGGGGAACACTGAAGCTTTCTTT. It encodes CASSQGPGRGNTEAFF.

The chain links TRBV5-1 to TRBJ1-3; D is uncertain. V lost 0 bases and J lost 4, with 14 bases in between. CDR1 and CDR2 (germline): SGHRS, YFSETQ. The CDR3 is made up of 16 amino acids. The CDR3 nucleotides read TGCGCCAGCAGCTTGGAGCAGGCCCTCCGGGGAAACACCATATATTTT. It encodes CASSLEQALRGNTIYF.

The CDR3 reads CASSSLAGGSETQYF. DNA for the CDR3: TGTGCCAGCAGCTCGCTAGCGGGGGGGAGTGAGACCCAGTACTTC. This sequence joins TRBV7-2 and TRBJ2-5, with 12 bases matching TRBD2. Germline CDR1 is SGHTA and CDR2 is FQGNSA. The CDR3 sequence is 15 residues long. The J segment lost 5 bases and the V segment lost 4 bases, leaving 5 bases of the junction unmatched.

The V call is TRBV7-9, the J call TRBJ1-1; no firm D call. CDR3 length equals 14 residues. The germline CDR1 and CDR2 sequences are SEHNR and FQNEAQ (reference sequence). The V end was cut by 6 bases, the J end by 2 bases, with 13 bases between. The CDR3: CASSSRVGNTEAFF. The CDR3 nucleotides read TGTGCCAGCAGTTCCCGGGTGGGTAACACTGAAGCTTTCTTT.

This sequence joins TRBV10-3 and TRBJ1-2; D might be TRBD1 (5 bases). The CDR3 is made up of 12 amino acids. V lost 9 bases to trimming and J lost 8 bases, with 16 bases between them. Germline CDR1 and CDR2: ENHRY and SYGVKD. The CDR3 DNA reads TGTGCCATTGGTGGGGGGATGGAGGGCTACACCTTC. It encodes CAIGGGMEGYTF.

This clone was counted a few times. The chain uses TRBV12-3 or TRBV12-4 and TRBJ1-1; D is undetermined. The V end lost 6 bases, the J end lost 2 bases, and 4 bases lay between the germline ends. The CDR3 totals 11 residues. CDR3 bases: TGTGCCAGCAGATATAACACTGAAGCTTTCTTT. It encodes CASRYNTEAFF.

The chain combines TRBV6-6 with TRBJ2-7, with D possibly matching TRBD1 (5 bases). V lost 0 bases to trimming and J lost 4 bases, with 10 bases between them. This CDR3 comprises 14 residues. In germline, CDR1 is MNHNY, CDR2 SVGAGI (reference sequence). CDR3 nucleotides: TGTGCCAGCAGTTACTCAGGGGAAGGATACGAGCAGTACGTC. Amino acid sequence: CASSYSGEGYEQYV.

The rearrangement links TRBV11-2 to TRBJ1-5; 7 bases are a match to TRBD1. CDR3 length: 16 residues. V was pared by 1 base and J by 7 bases, with 10 bases of the junction left unmatched. Germline CDR1 is SGHAT and CDR2 is FQNNGV. This CDR3 is CASSLGQGGPMQPQHF. The CDR3, as DNA: TGTGCCAGCAGCTTAGGGCAGGGGGGCCCGATGCAGCCCCAGCATTTT.

This rearrangement joins TRBV15 to TRBJ2-5, with a tentative D call TRBD2 (5 bases). V lost 1 base and J 5 bases, leaving 14 bases between the germline ends. The CDR3 runs 15 residues. Germline V gene data show CDR1 as LNHNV and CDR2 as YYDKDF (reference sequence). Written as DNA, the CDR3 is TGTGCCACCAGCAGAGTAAGAGACGGCGGGGAGACCCAGTACTTC. Its protein is CATSRVRDGGETQYF.